These 7 T cell receptor beta chains came from one sample sequenced in a study of OX40 agonist ivuxolimab in advanced cancers. Sequencing used immunoSEQ multiplex PCR; TCRdb keeps in-frame clones, though not all of them. The table lists 13,000 or so clones, roughly 69% of them singletons. The sequences come from CD4+ or CD8+ T cells sorted from blood, collected in a trial of the OX40 agonist ivuxolimab. These receptors were taken from an adult with an advanced solid tumor such as melanoma, head and neck, liver or kidney cancer.

This clone showed up just once. The CDR3 loop is CASSWSAGNTEAFF. In nucleotides, the CDR3 is TGTGCCAGCAGTTGGTCAGCGGGAAACACTGAAGCTTTCTTT. The rearrangement links TRBV27 to TRBJ1-1; no definite D call. The CDR3 consists of 14 residues. Trimming cost V 4 bases and J 2 bases, with 11 bases left between them. Germline values: CDR1 MNHEY, CDR2 SMNVEV (reference sequence).

As concerns this clone: One end of the junction fails to match germline, which may point to a read error. The J gene is TRBJ2-3, the V gene TRBV5-3, with D hard to call. TRBV5-3 is an ORF, with its function uncertain. CDR3 length: 15 residues. CDR3 nucleotides: TGTGCCAGCAGCTTGGGTAGCTGGGCCACAGATACGCAGTATTTT. Encoded protein: CASSLGSWATDTQYF.

The chain has TRBV11-3 and TRBJ2-3; D is possibly TRBD1 or TRBD2 (5 bases each). Germline CDR1 reads SGHNT; CDR2 reads YENEEA. Deletions cut 6 bases from V and 0 bases from J, with 16 bases between. This CDR3 region has 16 residues. CDR3 in DNA: TGTGCCAGCAGTGATAGGGACGGACAAAGCACAGATACGCAGTATTTT. It is translated as CASSDRDGQSTDTQYF.

This sequence joins TRBV28 and TRBJ2-5, with 7 bases fitting TRBD1. The germline V gene has CDR1 MDHEN and CDR2 SYDVKM. CDR3 length equals 15 residues. The trim removed 6 bases at V and 7 bases at J, leaving 14 bases unmatched. The CDR3 loop reads CASRGMAGGSGTQYF. CDR3 nucleotides: TGTGCCAGCAGGGGGATGGCAGGGGGTTCAGGGACCCAGTACTTC.

The J gene is TRBJ2-7, the V gene TRBV27; a possible D gene is TRBD2 (5 bases). The CDR3 is made up of 15 amino acids. The V and J ends lost 8 bases and 6 bases respectively, with 23 bases between them. Germline CDR1 reads MNHEY; CDR2 reads SMNVEV (reference sequence). CDR3 bases: TGTGCCAGCGGTACCGGGGAATTAATCCTAGGCGAGCAGTACTTC. Its translation is CASGTGELILGEQYF.

This clone came up a few times. The CDR3 is CSVENLGGLGEQYF. The DNA for the CDR3 is TGCAGCGTTGAAAATCTCGGCGGACTAGGGGAGCAGTACTTC. The chain links TRBV29-1 to TRBJ2-7; 7 positions match TRBD2. Trimming removed 2 bases from V and 7 bases from J; junction bases left unmatched: 11. CDR1 and CDR2 from the germline V gene are SQVTM and ANQGSEA. This CDR3 comprises 14 residues.

This sequence joins TRBV21-1 and TRBJ1-5; the listed D gene, TRBD1, was not tested against the DNA. TRBV21-1 is an annotated pseudogene. The length of the CDR3 is 15 residues. CDR3 DNA: TGTGCCAGCAGCAAACCGTGGCAGGGTGGTCAGCCCCAGCATTTT. Translated, it gives CASSKPWQGGQPQHF.